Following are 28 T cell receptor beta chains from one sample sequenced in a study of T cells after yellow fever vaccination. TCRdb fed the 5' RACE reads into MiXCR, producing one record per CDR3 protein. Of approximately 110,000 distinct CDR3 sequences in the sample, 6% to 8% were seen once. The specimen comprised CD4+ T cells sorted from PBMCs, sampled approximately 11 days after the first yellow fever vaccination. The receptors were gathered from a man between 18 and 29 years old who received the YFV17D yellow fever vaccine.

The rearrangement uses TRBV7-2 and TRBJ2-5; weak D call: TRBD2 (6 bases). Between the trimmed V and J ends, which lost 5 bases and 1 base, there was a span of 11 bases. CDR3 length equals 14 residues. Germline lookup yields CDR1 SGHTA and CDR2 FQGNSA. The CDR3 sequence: CASSRAEGQETQYF. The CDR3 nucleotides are TGTGCCAGCAGCAGAGCGGAGGGCCAAGAGACCCAGTACTTC.

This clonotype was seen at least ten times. CDR3 amino acids: CASSPVSSGSGNTIYF. CDR3 in DNA: TGCGCCAGCAGCCCCGTTTCCAGCGGCTCTGGAAACACCATATATTTT. The chain combines TRBV5-1 with TRBJ1-3, with unresolved D. CDR1 is SGHRS, CDR2 YFSETQ, per germline. V was clipped by 4 bases and J by 0 bases, with 14 bases between them. This CDR3 has 16 amino acids.

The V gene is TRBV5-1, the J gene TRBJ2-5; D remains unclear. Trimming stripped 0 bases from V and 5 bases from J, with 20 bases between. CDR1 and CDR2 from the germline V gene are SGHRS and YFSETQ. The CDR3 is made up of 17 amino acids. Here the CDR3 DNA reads TGCGCCAGCAGCTTGGGCCTAATCTTGGACGGATCGGAGACCCAGTACTTC. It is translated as CASSLGLILDGSETQYF.

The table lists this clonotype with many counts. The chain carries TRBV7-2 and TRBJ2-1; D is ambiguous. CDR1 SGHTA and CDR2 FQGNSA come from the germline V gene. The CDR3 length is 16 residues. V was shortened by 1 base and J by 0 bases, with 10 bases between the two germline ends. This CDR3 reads CASSLVGYSSYNEQFF. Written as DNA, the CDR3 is TGTGCCAGCAGCTTAGTCGGTTATAGCTCCTACAATGAGCAGTTCTTC.

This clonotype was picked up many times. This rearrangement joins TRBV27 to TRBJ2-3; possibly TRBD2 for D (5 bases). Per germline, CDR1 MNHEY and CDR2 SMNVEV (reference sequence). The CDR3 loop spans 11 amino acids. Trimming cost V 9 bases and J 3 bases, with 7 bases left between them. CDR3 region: CARGVTDTQYF. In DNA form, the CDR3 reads TGTGCCAGGGGAGTAACAGATACGCAGTATTTT.

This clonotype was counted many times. The CDR3 DNA sequence: TGTGCCAGCAGCCCAACAGGGTACACCGGGGAGCTGTTTTTT. Protein sequence: CASSPTGYTGELFF. The V gene is TRBV5-6, the J gene TRBJ2-2; D possibly corresponds to TRBD1 (6 bases). The V gene's germline CDR1 is SGHDT and CDR2 YYEEEE. The ends were cut back, 4 bases at V and 3 bases at J, with 10 bases in the middle. The CDR3 runs to 14 residues.

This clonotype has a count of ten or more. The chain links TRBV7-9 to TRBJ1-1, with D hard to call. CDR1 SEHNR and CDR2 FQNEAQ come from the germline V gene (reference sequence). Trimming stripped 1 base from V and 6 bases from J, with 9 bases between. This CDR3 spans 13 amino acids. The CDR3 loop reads CASSLDGGSEAFF. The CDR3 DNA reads TGTGCCAGCAGCTTAGACGGCGGGTCTGAAGCTTTCTTT.

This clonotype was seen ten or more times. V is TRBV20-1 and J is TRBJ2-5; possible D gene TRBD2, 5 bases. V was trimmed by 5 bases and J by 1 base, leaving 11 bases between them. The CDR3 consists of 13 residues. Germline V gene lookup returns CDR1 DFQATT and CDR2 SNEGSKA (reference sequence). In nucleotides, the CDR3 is TGCAGTGCTTTTTACGGGATCCAAGAGACCCAGTACTTC. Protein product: CSAFYGIQETQYF.

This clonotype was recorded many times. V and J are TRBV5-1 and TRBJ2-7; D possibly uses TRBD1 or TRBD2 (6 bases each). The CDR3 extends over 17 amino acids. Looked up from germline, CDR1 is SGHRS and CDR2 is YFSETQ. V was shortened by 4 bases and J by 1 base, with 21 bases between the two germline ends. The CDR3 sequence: CASSRGSRGDWSYEQYF. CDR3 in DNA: TGCGCCAGCAGCCGAGGGAGTAGGGGGGACTGGTCCTACGAGCAGTACTTC.

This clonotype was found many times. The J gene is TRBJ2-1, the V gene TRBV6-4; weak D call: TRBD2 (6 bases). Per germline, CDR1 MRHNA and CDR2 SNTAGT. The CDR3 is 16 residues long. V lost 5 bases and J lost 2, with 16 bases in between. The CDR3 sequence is CASSRAGTSTYNEQFF. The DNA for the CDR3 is TGTGCCAGCAGTCGGGCCGGGACTTCCACCTACAATGAGCAGTTCTTC.

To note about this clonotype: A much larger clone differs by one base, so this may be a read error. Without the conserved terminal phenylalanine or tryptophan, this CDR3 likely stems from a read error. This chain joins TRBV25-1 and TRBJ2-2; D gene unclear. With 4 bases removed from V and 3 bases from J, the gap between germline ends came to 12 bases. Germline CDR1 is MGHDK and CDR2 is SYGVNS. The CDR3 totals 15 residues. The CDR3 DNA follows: TGTGCCAGCAGTGGAGGTGCAACCTACACCGGGGAGCTGTTTTGT. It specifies CASSGGATYTGELFC.

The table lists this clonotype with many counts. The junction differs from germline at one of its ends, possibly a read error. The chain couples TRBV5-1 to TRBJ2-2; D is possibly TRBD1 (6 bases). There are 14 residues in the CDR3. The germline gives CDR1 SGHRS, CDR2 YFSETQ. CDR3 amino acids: CASNLGQNTGELFF. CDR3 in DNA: TGCGCCAGCAACTTGGGACAGAACACCGGGGAGCTGTTTTTT.

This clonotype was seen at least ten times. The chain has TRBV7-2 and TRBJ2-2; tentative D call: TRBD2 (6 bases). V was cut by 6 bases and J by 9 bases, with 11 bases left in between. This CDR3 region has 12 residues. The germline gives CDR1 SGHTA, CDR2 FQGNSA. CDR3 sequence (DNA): TGTGCCAGCAGATCCGGGAGTCGGGAGCTGTTTTTT. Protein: CASRSGSRELFF. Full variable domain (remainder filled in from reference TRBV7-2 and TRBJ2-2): GAGVSQSPSNKVTEKGKDVELRCDPISGHTALYWYRQSLGQGLEFLIYFQGNSAPDKSGLPSDRFSAERTGGSVSTLTIQRTQQEDSAVYLCASRSGSRELFFGEGSRLTVL.

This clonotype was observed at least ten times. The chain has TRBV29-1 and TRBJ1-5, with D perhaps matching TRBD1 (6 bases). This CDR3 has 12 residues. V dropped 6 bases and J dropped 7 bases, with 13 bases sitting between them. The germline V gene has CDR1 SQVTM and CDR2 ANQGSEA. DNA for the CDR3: TGCAGCGTGGGGGACATCGACCAGCCCCAGCATTTT. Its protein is CSVGDIDQPQHF. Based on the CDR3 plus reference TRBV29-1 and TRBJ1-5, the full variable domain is SAVISQKPSRDICQRGTSLTIQCQVDSQVTMMFWYRQQPGQSLTLIATANQGSEATYESGFVIDKFPISRPNLTFSTLTVSNMSPEDSSIYLCSVGDIDQPQHFGDGTRLSIL.

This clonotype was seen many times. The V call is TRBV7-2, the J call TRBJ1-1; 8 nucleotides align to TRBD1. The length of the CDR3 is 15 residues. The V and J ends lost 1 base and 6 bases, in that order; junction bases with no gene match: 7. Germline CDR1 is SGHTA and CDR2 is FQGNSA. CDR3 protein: CASSLEYHRGAEAFF. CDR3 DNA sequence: TGTGCCAGCAGCTTAGAGTATCACAGGGGGGCTGAAGCTTTCTTT.

This CDR3 reads CASSLGLIQTTDTQYF. CDR3 sequence (DNA): TGCGCCAGCAGCTTGGGCCTAATCCAAACCACAGATACGCAGTATTTT. The chain is built from TRBV5-1 and TRBJ2-3, with D uncertain. V lost 0 bases, J lost 2 bases, and 13 bases lay in between. Germline assignment: CDR1 SGHRS and CDR2 YFSETQ. CDR3 length equals 16 residues.

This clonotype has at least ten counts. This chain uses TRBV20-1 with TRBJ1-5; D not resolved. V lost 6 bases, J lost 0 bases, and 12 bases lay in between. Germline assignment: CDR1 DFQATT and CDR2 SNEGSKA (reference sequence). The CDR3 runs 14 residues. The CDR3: CSAQDPDSNQPQHF. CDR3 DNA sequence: TGCAGTGCCCAGGACCCGGATAGCAATCAGCCCCAGCATTTT.

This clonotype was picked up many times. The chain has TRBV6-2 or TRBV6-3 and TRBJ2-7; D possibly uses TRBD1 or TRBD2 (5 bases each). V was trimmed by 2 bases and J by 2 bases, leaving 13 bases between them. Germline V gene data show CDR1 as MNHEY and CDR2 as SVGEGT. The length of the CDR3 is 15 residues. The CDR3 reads CASSYRDQGTYEQYV. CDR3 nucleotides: TGTGCCAGCAGTTACAGGGACCAAGGTACCTACGAGCAGTACGTC.

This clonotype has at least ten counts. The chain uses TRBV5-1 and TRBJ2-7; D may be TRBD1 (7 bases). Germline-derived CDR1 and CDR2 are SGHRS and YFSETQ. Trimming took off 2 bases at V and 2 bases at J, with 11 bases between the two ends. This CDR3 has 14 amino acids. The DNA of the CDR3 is TGCGCCAGCAGCTTCAGGGGGGATACCTACGAGCAGTACTTC. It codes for CASSFRGDTYEQYF.

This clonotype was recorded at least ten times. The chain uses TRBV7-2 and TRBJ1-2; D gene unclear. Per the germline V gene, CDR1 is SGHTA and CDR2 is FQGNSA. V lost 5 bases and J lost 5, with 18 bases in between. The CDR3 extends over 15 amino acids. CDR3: CASSNFEGREYGYTF. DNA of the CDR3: TGTGCCAGCAGCAATTTCGAGGGCAGAGAGTATGGCTACACCTTC. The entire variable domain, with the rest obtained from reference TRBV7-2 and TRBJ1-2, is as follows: GAGVSQSPSNKVTEKGKDVELRCDPISGHTALYWYRQSLGQGLEFLIYFQGNSAPDKSGLPSDRFSAERTGGSVSTLTIQRTQQEDSAVYLCASSNFEGREYGYTFGSGTRLTVV.

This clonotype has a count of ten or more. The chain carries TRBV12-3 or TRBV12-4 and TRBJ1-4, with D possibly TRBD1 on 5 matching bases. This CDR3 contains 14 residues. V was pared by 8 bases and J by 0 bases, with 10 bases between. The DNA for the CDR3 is TGTGCCAGCCAAGCGGGGGCAACTAATGAAAAACTGTTTTTT. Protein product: CASQAGATNEKLFF.

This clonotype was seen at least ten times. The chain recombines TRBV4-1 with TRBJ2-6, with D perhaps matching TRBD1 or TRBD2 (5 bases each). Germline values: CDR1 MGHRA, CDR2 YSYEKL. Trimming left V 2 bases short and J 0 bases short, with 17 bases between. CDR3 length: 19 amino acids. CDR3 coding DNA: TGCGCCAGCAGCCAAAGGGGAGTGGAGGCTCTCTCTGGGGCCAACGTCCTGACTTTC. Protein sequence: CASSQRGVEALSGANVLTF.

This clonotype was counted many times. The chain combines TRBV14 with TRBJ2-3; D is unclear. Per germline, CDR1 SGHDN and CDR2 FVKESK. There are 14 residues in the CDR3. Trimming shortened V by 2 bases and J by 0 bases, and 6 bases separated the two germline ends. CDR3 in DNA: TGTGCCAGCAGCCAACAACTTAGCACAGATACGCAGTATTTT. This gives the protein CASSQQLSTDTQYF.

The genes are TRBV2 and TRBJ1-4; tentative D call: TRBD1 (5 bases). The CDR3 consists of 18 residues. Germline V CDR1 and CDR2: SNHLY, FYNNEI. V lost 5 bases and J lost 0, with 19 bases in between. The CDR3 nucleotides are TGTGCCAGCAGTTTCTCTTATGGGACGGGGACAACTAATGAAAAACTGTTTTTT. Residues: CASSFSYGTGTTNEKLFF.

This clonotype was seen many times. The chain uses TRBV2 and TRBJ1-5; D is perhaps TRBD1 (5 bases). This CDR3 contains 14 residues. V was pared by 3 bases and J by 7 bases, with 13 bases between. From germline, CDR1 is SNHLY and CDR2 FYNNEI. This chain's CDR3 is CASSDRAPSQPQHF. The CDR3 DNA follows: TGTGCCAGCAGTGACAGGGCACCCAGCCAGCCCCAGCATTTT. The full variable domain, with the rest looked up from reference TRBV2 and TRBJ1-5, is EPEVTQTPSHQVTQMGQEVILRCVPISNHLYFYWYRQILGQKVEFLVSFYNNEISEKSEIFDDQFSVERPDGSNFTLKIRSTKLEDSAMYFCASSDRAPSQPQHFGDGTRLSIL.

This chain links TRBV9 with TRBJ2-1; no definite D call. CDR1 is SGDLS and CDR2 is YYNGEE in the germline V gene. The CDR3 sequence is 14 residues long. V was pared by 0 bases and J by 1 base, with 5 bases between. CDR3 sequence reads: CASSVAASYNEQFF. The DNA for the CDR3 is TGTGCCAGCAGCGTAGCGGCATCCTACAATGAGCAGTTCTTC.

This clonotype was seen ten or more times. The CDR3 nucleotides are TGCAGTGCCAGCAGACAGGGGGACCTTAGGGTTAGATCCTACAATGAGCAGTTCTTC. Protein product: CSASRQGDLRVRSYNEQFF. The chain employs TRBV20-1 and TRBJ2-1; 9 positions agree with TRBD1. The CDR3 consists of 19 residues. Germline values: CDR1 DFQATT, CDR2 SNEGSKA (reference sequence). J was trimmed by 1 base and V by 6 bases; bases with no gene match: 19.

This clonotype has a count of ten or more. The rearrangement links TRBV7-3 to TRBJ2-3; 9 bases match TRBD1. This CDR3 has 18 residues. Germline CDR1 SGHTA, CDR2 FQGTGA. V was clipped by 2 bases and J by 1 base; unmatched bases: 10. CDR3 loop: CASSLRPPGQGRTDTQYF. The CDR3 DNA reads TGTGCCAGCAGCTTACGCCCTCCGGGACAGGGCCGCACAGATACGCAGTATTTT. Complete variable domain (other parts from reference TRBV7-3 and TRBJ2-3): GAGVSQTPSNKVTEKGKYVELRCDPISGHTALYWYRQSLGQGPEFLIYFQGTGAADDSGLPNDRFFAVRPEGSVSTLKIQRTERGDSAVYLCASSLRPPGQGRTDTQYFGPGTRLTVL.